This T cell receptor (beta chain) was identified during a study of post-analysis software for immune sequencing data. Background on the study: Relapsing-remitting, secondary progressive and progressive-relapsing multiple sclerosis courses were included. Study-level results: When patients were compared with controls, about five TRBV segments were more frequent, TRBV5-6, TRBV5-1 and TRBV20-1 among them. The F measure placed samples prepared in the same batch into strongly shared clusters.

Comments on this clonotype: Its specificity is unknown.

Germline assignment: CDR1 SGHAT and CDR2 FQNNGV. The CDR3 totals 16 residues. The trim removed 0 bases at V and 3 bases at J, leaving 8 bases unmatched. Built from TCR beta cDNA, the libraries had unique molecular identifiers in them. One entry per CDR3 protein results from TCRdb running MiXCR on the PCR reads. Here the sample spans roughly 150,000 distinct CDR3 sequences, about 37% being singletons. The input for sequencing was blood, taken after autologous hematopoietic stem cell transplantation. The chain uses TRBV11-2 and TRBJ2-7, with 7 bases identical to TRBD2. The source is a girl aged 10-17 years with multiple sclerosis. CDR3 residues: CASSLDEISGFYEQYF. The CDR3 DNA sequence: TGTGCCAGCAGCTTAGATGAGATTAGCGGGTTCTACGAGCAGTACTTC. Supplemented by reference TRBV11-2 and TRBJ2-7, the full variable domain reads EAGVAQSPRYKIIEKRQSVAFWCNPISGHATLYWYQQILGQGPKLLIQFQNNGVVDDSQLPKDRFSAERLKGVDSTLKIQPAKLEDSAVYLCASSLDEISGFYEQYFGPGTRLTVT.